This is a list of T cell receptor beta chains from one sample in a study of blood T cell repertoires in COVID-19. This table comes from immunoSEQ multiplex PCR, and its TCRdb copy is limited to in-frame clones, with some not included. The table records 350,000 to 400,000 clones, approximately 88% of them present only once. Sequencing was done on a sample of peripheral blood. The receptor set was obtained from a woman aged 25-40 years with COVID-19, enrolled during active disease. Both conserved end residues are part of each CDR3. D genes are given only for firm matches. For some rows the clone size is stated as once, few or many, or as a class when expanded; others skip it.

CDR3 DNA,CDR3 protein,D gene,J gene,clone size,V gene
TGCGCCAGCAGCCCGGGAGGGGGGGAAGAGACCCAGTACTTC,CASSPGGGEETQYF,TRBD2,TRBJ2-5,.,TRBV5-1
TGTGCCAGCAGTACGACAGGGGCTTTCGCAGATACGCAGTATTTT,CASSTTGAFADTQYF,TRBD1,TRBJ2-3,.,TRBV6-6
TGTGCCAGCACTAAACAGGGATCGATGAACACTGAAGCTTTCTTT,CASTKQGSMNTEAFF,.,TRBJ1-1,.,TRBV6-5
TGTGCCAGCTCACCACCGATACGGGAAAAACTGTTTTTT,CASSPPIREKLFF,.,TRBJ1-4,.,TRBV18
TGTGCCAGCAGTTCCCTAGCCTTCGGCAATGAGCAGTTCTTC,CASSSLAFGNEQFF,.,TRBJ2-1,once,TRBV6-2/TRBV6-3
TGTGCCAGCAGCTTGGCCCGCCAGGGGGTCTACGAGCAGTACTTC,CASSLARQGVYEQYF,TRBD1,TRBJ2-7,.,TRBV5-4
TGTGCCAGTAGTATAGCAGGGAATGGCGCAGATACGCAGTATTTT,CASSIAGNGADTQYF,.,TRBJ2-3,.,TRBV19
TGCGCCAGCAGTGAGTCGAGGACAGACCTAATATCTGAAGCTTTCTTT,CASSESRTDLISEAFF,.,TRBJ1-1,once,TRBV10-2
TGTGCCAGCAGTCCAGGCGGGACGCGGGTTACCGGGGAGCTGTTTTTT,CASSPGGTRVTGELFF,.,TRBJ2-2,.,TRBV6-2/TRBV6-3
TGTGCCAGCAGCCGAGCAGGGGGCAGGTCTGAAGCTTTCTTT,CASSRAGGRSEAFF,TRBD1,TRBJ1-1,.,TRBV5-6